This T cell receptor (beta chain) comes out of a study of blood T cells in healthy people across ages. CDR1 is DFQATT, CDR2 SNEGSKA, per germline (reference sequence). This CDR3 spans 16 amino acids. Trimming removed 0 bases from V and 6 bases from J, with 18 bases in between. Primed by a sample-barcoded 5' primer and a J-beta primer mix, a second PCR proceeded for roughly 7 to 11 cycles. TCRdb independently ran MiXCR on the 5' RACE reads; one entry per CDR3 protein. Of fewer than 750,000 distinct CDR3 sequences listed, around 52% were seen once; the top ten hold approximately 12%. General study results and limits: Naive T cell percentage showed a strong correlation with the diversity of TCR beta.

With respect to this clonotype: Its specificity is unknown.

V gene TRBV20-1 combines with J gene TRBJ2-1; D possibly corresponds to TRBD2 (7 bases). The sequence came from a woman at least 80 years old in good health. Material: blood. Here the CDR3 reads CSARDRGGRTFNEQFF. CDR3 DNA: TGCAGTGCTAGAGATCGCGGGGGCCGGACCTTCAATGAGCAGTTCTTC.